This entry features one T cell receptor (beta chain) sequence. An input of about 0.5 to 1 ug of RNA was subjected to reverse transcription using random hexamers. An immunoSEQ multiplex PCR generated amplified TCR beta CDR3 products spanning 54 Vbeta and 13 Jbeta. Each CDR3 protein gets one entry after TCRdb re-called the immunoSEQ multiplex PCR reads with MiXCR. This sample has about 400,000 distinct CDR3 sequences, with around 83% found just once. The data were obtained in a study of CD8 T cells in Susac syndrome. Relapsing-remitting disease, either stable or active, was present in the multiple sclerosis controls, who were treatment-naive patients. Negative isolation yielded CD4+ and CD8+ T cells, and FACS enriched TEMRA cells. V shed 4 bases and J shed 4 bases, with 13 bases lying between them. The CDR3 consists of 14 residues. Germline CDR1 SGHAT, CDR2 FQNNGV.

The source material was CD8+ T cells from PBMCs. This TCR was recovered from a human donor with multiple sclerosis. This chain uses TRBV11-2 with TRBJ1-1; D not certain. CDR3 bases: TGTGCCAGCAGCTCGGGAGGTTGGTCCACTGAAGCTTTCTTT. Its protein is CASSSGGWSTEAFF.